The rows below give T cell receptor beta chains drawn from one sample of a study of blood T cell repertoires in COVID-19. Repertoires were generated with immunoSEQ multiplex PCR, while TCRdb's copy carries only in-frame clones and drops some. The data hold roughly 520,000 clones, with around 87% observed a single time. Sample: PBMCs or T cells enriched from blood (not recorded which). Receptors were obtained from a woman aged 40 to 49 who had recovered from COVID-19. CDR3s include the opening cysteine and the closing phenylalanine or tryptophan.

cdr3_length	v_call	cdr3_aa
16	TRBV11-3	CASSRGTSGSYNEQFF
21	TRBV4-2	CASSPRLLAGGVVGHTDTQYF
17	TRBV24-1	CATSDNGRGRFKETQYF
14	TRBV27	CASSLYGGGYGYTF
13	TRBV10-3	CAIGTADNSPLHF
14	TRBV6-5	CASSWGQANNEQFF
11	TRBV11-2	CASTLSGEQFF
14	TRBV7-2	CASSFGGGDSPLHF
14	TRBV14	CASSLRQGFEKLFF
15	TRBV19	CASSLFEGVGTEAFF
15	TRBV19	CASSPQGQGTYEQYF
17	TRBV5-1	CASSYGLTAGITDTQYF
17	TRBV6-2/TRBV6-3	CASSYSDSGQGSNEQFF
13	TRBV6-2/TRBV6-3	CASRYRGPYEQYF
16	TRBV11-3	CASSLGGDRGRNEQFF
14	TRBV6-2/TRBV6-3	CASSDRGSNEKLFF
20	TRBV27	CASRTTGSKYLSSYNSPLHF
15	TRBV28	CASRSPDREIPEAFF
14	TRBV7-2	CASRGASGSNTQYF
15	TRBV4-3	CASSQDWPTGTEAFF
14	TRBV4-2	CASSQGQGTYGYTF
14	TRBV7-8	CASSSGFDRLGYTF
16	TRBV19	CASSIGGQAANYGYTF
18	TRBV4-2	CASSQPRGGNSGANVLTF
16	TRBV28	CASSLFSRGGRLTIYF
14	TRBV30	CAWSVSVRLSPLHF
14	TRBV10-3	CAISLDGAAYGYTF
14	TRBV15	CATSSNSGAGEQFF
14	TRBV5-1	CASSLGGQGALQYF
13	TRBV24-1	CATSRQGGDGYTF
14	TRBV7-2	CASSTDRGRLALHF
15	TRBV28	CASTSSTGTGNTIYF
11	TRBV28	CASGAVYGYTF
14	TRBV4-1	CASADNGQEFEAFF
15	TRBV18	CASSPGQGVGQPQHF
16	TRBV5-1	CASRVTGGEGNTEAFF
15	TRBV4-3	CASSQDPGSGNTIYF
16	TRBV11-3	CASSLTARTANNEQFF
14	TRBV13	CASSWSHESYEQYF
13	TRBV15	CATSTSSGNTIYF
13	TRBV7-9	CASSSRDWYEQYF
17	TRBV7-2	CASSLASGRGSTDTQYF
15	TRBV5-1	CASSLLAGVQETQYF
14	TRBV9	CASSPQAVTYEQYF
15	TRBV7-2	CASSLVNRGGETQYF
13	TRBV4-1	CASSHQGSTEAFF
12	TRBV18	CATMTLNTEAFF
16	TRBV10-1	CASSPTSAINYNEQFF
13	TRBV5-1	CASSLQGEEKLFF
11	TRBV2	CASNQLVRQFF
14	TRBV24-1	CATSGPTGSTEAFF